This TCR beta chain was identified in a study of STAT3 mutations in large granular lymphocyte leukemia. The germline gives CDR1 SGHRS, CDR2 YFSETQ. The V gene lost 2 bases and the J gene lost 0 bases, with 9 bases spanning the gap. This CDR3 region has 16 residues. In regard to this clone: Its antigen is unidentified.

Approximately 40,000 productive templates were obtained per sample on average. Sequenced by immunoSEQ multiplex PCR; TCRdb stores in-frame clones only, minus some. The repertoire has several thousand clones, 85% to 90% of them found once; the top ten carry around four fifths. Study-wide results and caveats: In about 35% of the 18 patients, new TCR clonotypes emerged after therapy. Differing intervals and regimens complicate linking therapy response to clone burden. In T-cell large granular lymphocyte leukemia, about half of patients showed multiple immunodominant subclonotypes.

The chain is built from TRBV5-1 and TRBJ1-6, with a possible D match to TRBD1 (6 bases). The sequence was collected from a man older than 75 with T-cell large granular lymphocyte leukemia. Some clones in this sample may be carry-over from other donors' samples. What was sequenced was peripheral blood mononuclear cells. The CDR3 loop is CASSLGGSSYNSPLHF. CDR3 DNA sequence: TGCGCCAGCAGCTTAGGGGGGAGCTCCTATAATTCACCCCTCCACTTT.